This TCR beta chain stems from a study of blood T cell repertoires in COVID-19. Study details: COVID-19 samples, acute and convalescent, were from the United States, Italy and Spain. T cells, B-cell-depleted T cells, or PBMCs supplied cDNA or gDNA.

Germline CDR1 and CDR2: SGHVS and FNYEAQ. This CDR3 comprises 18 residues. Losses at the gene ends were 1 base for V and 1 base for J; bases not matched to a gene: 10. Authors' processing steps: Estimation of nucleated cell counts was performed using reference gene primer amplification. Measured with immunoSEQ multiplex PCR; TCRdb has only the in-frame clones, and not every one. Clone size and the V and J calls come from that table; the DNA yielded D and trimming. The sample lists about 220,000 clones, approximately 90% occurring once. This TCR came from a man aged 35-49 years with acute or convalescent COVID-19. Sequencing was carried out using peripheral blood. V is TRBV7-6 and J is TRBJ2-4; 7 bases align to TRBD1. DNA of the CDR3: TGTGCCAGCAGCTTAGGAGGTCAGGGGGTGATTGCCAAAAACATTCAGTACTTC. It translates to CASSLGGQGVIAKNIQYF.